A single sample gave rise to the 3 T cell receptor beta chains below, sequenced in a study of blood T cell repertoires in COVID-19 (dated by TCRdb to about 2020). Libraries were made using the immunoSEQ multiplex PCR assay. The clones in this table, taken by TCRdb from immuneACCESS, are in-frame only. Not every clone is retained; where verified, under half of the shortfall comes from an unresolved V gene, and the cause of the rest is unknown. A total of tens of thousands of clones appear in this sample, approximately 83% of them only once. Roughly 10% of the sample is in the top ten clones. The material sequenced was peripheral blood. All receptors derive from a man aged 30 to 39 with COVID-19, enrolled during active disease.

CDR3 region: CASSEAAGAYGYTF. CDR3 nucleotides: TGTGCCAGCAGTGAAGCGGCAGGGGCCTATGGCTACACCTTC. The rearrangement links TRBV6-1 to TRBJ1-2; weak D call: TRBD1 (6 bases). In germline, CDR1 is MNHNS, CDR2 SASEGT. With 0 bases removed from V and 4 bases from J, the gap between germline ends came to 9 bases. There are 14 residues in the CDR3.

The chain carries TRBV2 and TRBJ1-5; D gene unclear. Trimming pared 6 bases from V and 0 bases from J, leaving 6 bases between. Germline V CDR1 and CDR2: SNHLY, FYNNEI. The CDR3 runs to 13 residues. Here the CDR3 reads CASRVVSNQPQHF. CDR3 sequence (DNA): TGTGCCAGCAGGGTAGTTAGCAATCAGCCCCAGCATTTT.

This clone was counted a single time. The J gene is TRBJ1-1, the V gene TRBV19, with D uncertain. The CDR3 has 15 residues. V gave up 3 bases and J gave up 0 bases, with 11 bases separating them. The germline CDR1 and CDR2 sequences are LNHDA and SQIVND (reference sequence). The CDR3 loop reads CASSIGQLLNTEAFF. The CDR3 DNA reads as TGTGCCAGTAGTATTGGGCAGCTACTGAACACTGAAGCTTTCTTT.